The entry below describes one T cell receptor beta chain. Its recognized antigen is unknown. No much larger clone exists at a distance of one base, and base qualities are not known. TCRdb shows the sequencer as Illumina HiSeq 1500. TCRdb applied fastp at Q25 and MiXCR to the public reads, then kept only in-frame beta chains. Every distinct CDR3 protein forms one entry, paired with its most common genes and DNA. The sample table lists approximately 730,000 distinct CDR3 sequences, about 30% of them with a count of one. Around a sixth of the sample is in the top ten clones. This entry comes from a study of T cell repertoires in cytomegalovirus infection (dated by TCRdb to between 2018 and 2021). Study-wide context: Recently identified HLA-C-restricted CMV epitopes, whose presentation resists viral immunomodulation, were targeted by peptide stimulations together with well-studied HLA-B-restricted epitopes. Donor HLA type was relevant to the analysis, because carriage of CMV infection together with the matching HLA type was indicated by public TCR beta signatures.

The paper's findings and limits, for the study overall: In both this cohort and an independent approximately 370-donor cohort, the cumulative frequency of public TCR beta family members distinguished carriers of CMV infection plus the relevant HLA type. In the ex vivo response, HLA-C-restricted CMV-specific TCR beta clonotypes were dominant, and in two of eight donors the single most frequent clonotype came from this HLA-C-restricted group.

The treatment or condition label, read with the paper, signifies: in vitro stimulation with specific CMV peptide epitopes to enrich CMV-specific T cells. The germline V end is reduced by 6 bases and the J end by 4 bases; junction bases left unmatched: 7. From its cysteine to its phenylalanine, the CDR3 spans 15 amino acids. The sequence is cut down to CDR3 DNA, 45 bases in frame from base 1. The CDR1 and CDR2 encoded by the germline V gene (reference sequence) are MNHNY and SVGAGI. Sequenced material: cultured PBMCs, taken from culture after CMV antigen stimulation. The chain couples TRBV6-6 to TRBJ2-7, with 12 junctional bases fitting TRBD2. The sequence derives from a human donor in good health (CMV status not recorded). Some clones in this sample may be carry-over from other donors' samples. The CDR3 amino acid sequence is: CASSRLGTSGYEQYF. DNA sequence: TGTGCCAGCAGCCGACTGGGGACTAGCGGGTACGAGCAGTACTTC.